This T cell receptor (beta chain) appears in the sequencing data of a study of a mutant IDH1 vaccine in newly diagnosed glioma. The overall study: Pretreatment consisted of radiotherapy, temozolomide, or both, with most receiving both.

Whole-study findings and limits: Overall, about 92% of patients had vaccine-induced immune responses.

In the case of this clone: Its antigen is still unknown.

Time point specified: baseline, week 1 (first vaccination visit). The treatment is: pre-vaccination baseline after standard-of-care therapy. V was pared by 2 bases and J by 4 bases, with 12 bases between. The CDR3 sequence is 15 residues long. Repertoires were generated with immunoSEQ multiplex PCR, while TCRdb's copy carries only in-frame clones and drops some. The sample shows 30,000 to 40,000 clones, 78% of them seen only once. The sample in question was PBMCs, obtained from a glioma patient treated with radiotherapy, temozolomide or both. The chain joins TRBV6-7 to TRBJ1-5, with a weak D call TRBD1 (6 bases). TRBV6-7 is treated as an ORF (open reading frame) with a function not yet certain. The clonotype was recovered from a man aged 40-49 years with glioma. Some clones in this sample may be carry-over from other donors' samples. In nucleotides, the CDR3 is TGTGCCAGCAGTTACCCCCGTCAGGGGAATCAGCCCCAGCATTTT. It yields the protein CASSYPRQGNQPQHF.